Each of the 28 T cell receptor beta chains below was sequenced from the same sample in a study of shared T cell receptors in the human thymus. The data were produced by immunoSEQ multiplex PCR, yet TCRdb's version contains in-frame clones alone and is incomplete. In the table there are hundreds of thousands of clones, approximately 88% of which are singletons. These same records also appear under a second study, on human thymus T cells.

Sequenced input: thymocytes. Every receptor here comes from a boy under two years old with a congenital heart defect.

The rearrangement links TRBV7-8 to TRBJ2-6, with D possibly being TRBD1 (5 bases). This CDR3 contains 18 residues. Germline loops: CDR1 SGHVS, CDR2 FQNEAQ. The V and J ends lost 5 bases and 0 bases respectively, with 17 bases between them. The CDR3 region has the DNA TGTGCCAGCAGCCCCCTCAGGGATTGGAGCTCTGGGGCCAACGTCCTGACTTTC. Its protein is CASSPLRDWSSGANVLTF.

The chain links TRBV4-2 to TRBJ2-2; D perhaps matches TRBD2 (5 bases). CDR3 length equals 16 residues. Trimming stripped 0 bases from V and 4 bases from J, with 12 bases between. Germline V lookup: CDR1 LGHNA, CDR2 YNFKEQ. CDR3 loop: CASSQDWTLGTGELFF. The DNA for the CDR3 is TGTGCCAGCAGCCAAGATTGGACTCTGGGCACCGGGGAGCTGTTTTTT.

In its sample, this clone was seen a few times. V gene TRBV4-2 combines with J gene TRBJ2-3; D possibly corresponds to TRBD1 (5 bases). The V gene's germline CDR1 is LGHNA and CDR2 YNFKEQ. There are 16 residues in the CDR3. Trimming shortened V by 0 bases and J by 2 bases, and 12 bases separated the two germline ends. CDR3 nucleotide sequence: TGTGCCAGCAGCCAAGAAGGGTACAGGTCCACAGATACGCAGTATTTT. It specifies CASSQEGYRSTDTQYF.

J is TRBJ1-1 and V is TRBV28; 11 nucleotides align to TRBD1. The CDR3 is 16 residues long. V dropped 6 bases and J dropped 4; count of bases not matched to a gene: 10. Germline V gene lookup returns CDR1 MDHEN and CDR2 SYDVKM. CDR3 DNA: TGTGCCAGCAGCCTACGGGACAGGGGGTCGGGCACTGAAGCTTTCTTT. Its translation is CASSLRDRGSGTEAFF.

The chain combines TRBV12-5 with TRBJ2-7; D gene uncertain. This CDR3 spans 16 amino acids. V dropped 2 bases and J dropped 3 bases, with 17 bases sitting between them. Germline CDR1 LGHNT, CDR2 FRNRAP. The CDR3 loop reads CASGLSHSTANYEQYF. In nucleotides, the CDR3 is TGTGCTAGTGGTTTGTCCCACTCGACTGCCAACTACGAGCAGTACTTC.

The CDR3 coding sequence is TGTGCCAGCAGCCCGACTAGCGGGAGGGACTCTAGCTCCTACAATGAGCAGTTCTTC. Its translation: CASSPTSGRDSSSYNEQFF. The J gene is TRBJ2-1, the V gene TRBV4-2, with 14 bases aligning to TRBD2. The CDR3 runs to 19 residues. V lost 4 bases and J lost 0; bases outside the gene matches: 8. CDR1 and CDR2 (germline): LGHNA, YNFKEQ.

The gene calls are TRBV4-1 and TRBJ2-5; the match to TRBD1 covers 7 bases. The CDR3 is 14 residues long. Losses at the gene ends were 4 bases for V and 5 bases for J; bases not matched to a gene: 7. Germline assignment: CDR1 MGHRA and CDR2 YSYEKL. CDR3: CASSLRDSGETQYF. CDR3 in DNA: TGCGCCAGCAGCCTCCGGGACAGCGGTGAGACCCAGTACTTC.

This clone occurred once. The J gene is TRBJ2-7, the V gene TRBV28; 7 bases fit TRBD2. The CDR3 has 20 amino acids. Looked up from germline, CDR1 is MDHEN and CDR2 is SYDVKM. The trim removed 0 bases at V and 0 bases at J, leaving 17 bases unmatched. In DNA form, the CDR3 reads TGTGCCAGCAGTTTATGCCGCCTTGCGGGAGCTTGCAAGAGCTCCTACGAGCAGTACTTC. Translation gives CASSLCRLAGACKSSYEQYF. The full variable domain, with the rest looked up from reference TRBV28 and TRBJ2-7, is DVKVTQSSRYLVKRTGEKVFLECVQDMDHENMFWYRQDPGLGLRLIYFSYDVKMKEKGDIPEGYSVSREKKERFSLILESASTNQTSMYLCASSLCRLAGACKSSYEQYFGPGTRLTVT.

The chain has TRBV27 and TRBJ2-5, with TRBD1 matching 7 bases. CDR3 size: 14 residues. The V gene end was trimmed by 5 bases and the J gene end by 5 bases; junction bases not matched to a gene: 8. Per germline, CDR1 MNHEY and CDR2 SMNVEV (reference sequence). CDR3 coding DNA: TGTGCCAGCAGTGCCGCGACAGGGACGGAGACCCAGTACTTC. It specifies CASSAATGTETQYF.

The chain uses TRBV1 and TRBJ2-1; the DNA was not compared with TRBD2, the D call given in the table. TRBV1 corresponds to a pseudogene. The CDR3 contains 15 residues. CDR3 loop: CTSSQAGPNYNEQFF. For the CDR3, the DNA is TGCACCAGCAGCCAGGCGGGACCGAACTACAATGAGCAGTTCTTC.

The V gene is TRBV7-2, the J gene TRBJ2-7; 7 nucleotides align to TRBD1. The ends lost 0 bases at V and 7 bases at J; junction bases unmatched: 6. CDR1 SGHTA and CDR2 FQGNSA come from the germline V gene. The CDR3 loop spans 14 amino acids. The CDR3 loop is CASSLARQGWEQYF. CDR3 bases: TGTGCCAGCAGCTTAGCTCGACAGGGATGGGAGCAGTACTTC.

This sequence joins TRBV5-1 and TRBJ2-5; the match to TRBD2 covers 9 bases. V lost 0 bases, J lost 1 base, and 7 bases stayed unmatched. The CDR3 is made up of 17 amino acids. The V gene's germline CDR1 is SGHRS and CDR2 YFSETQ. CDR3 in DNA: TGCGCCAGCAGCTTGGCTTTTAGCGGGGGCCCCCAAGAGACCCAGTACTTC. This gives the protein CASSLAFSGGPQETQYF.

The V call is TRBV2, the J call TRBJ2-5; 7 bases are a match to TRBD1. The CDR3 runs to 16 residues. The germline V gene encodes CDR1 SNHLY and CDR2 FYNNEI. V lost 4 bases to trimming and J lost 5 bases; unmatched junction nucleotides: 13. The CDR3 region is CASSGDRERGWETQYF. CDR3 sequence (DNA): TGTGCCAGCAGTGGCGACAGGGAGAGAGGGTGGGAGACCCAGTACTTC.

This clone was detected once. The V gene is TRBV19, the J gene TRBJ2-5, with 8 bases identical to TRBD2. This CDR3 region has 16 residues. CDR1 LNHDA and CDR2 SQIVND come from the germline V gene (reference sequence). V dropped 5 bases and J dropped 4; count of bases not matched to a gene: 12. CDR3 loop: CASSPRAREGPETQYF. DNA for the CDR3: TGTGCCAGTAGTCCCCGGGCCCGGGAGGGCCCAGAGACCCAGTACTTC.

The chain employs TRBV5-4 and TRBJ2-5; D perhaps matches TRBD2 (7 bases). This CDR3 contains 15 residues. The V end lost 4 bases, the J end lost 1 base, and 14 bases lay between the germline ends. The germline CDR1 and CDR2 sequences are SGHNT and YYREEE (reference sequence). In DNA, the CDR3 is TGTGCCAGCAGCAGCGGGACACCCGGCCAAGAGACCCAGTACTTC. The encoded protein is CASSSGTPGQETQYF.

This clone occurred once. The V gene is TRBV7-6, the J gene TRBJ2-3; no reliable D call. Germline V gene sequence: CDR1 SGHVS, CDR2 FNYEAQ. CDR3 length: 18 amino acids. With 5 bases removed from V and 3 bases from J, the gap between germline ends came to 24 bases. CDR3 sequence reads: CASSLSGWRYIRTDTQYF. CDR3 nucleotide sequence: TGTGCCAGCAGCCTATCTGGGTGGCGGTATATTAGGACAGATACGCAGTATTTT.

V is TRBV29-1 and J is TRBJ2-5, with D possibly being TRBD1 (5 bases). V was clipped by 0 bases and J by 3 bases, with 17 bases between them. The CDR3 is 16 residues long. Germline assignment: CDR1 SQVTM and CDR2 ANQGSEA. The CDR3 loop is CSVEDRLWTYEETQYF. The DNA of the CDR3 is TGCAGCGTTGAAGATCGTCTTTGGACATACGAAGAGACCCAGTACTTC.

Turning to this clone: Other DNA sequences in this sample translate to the same CDR3. The rearrangement links TRBV9 to TRBJ2-2; D gene uncertain. The germline V gene encodes CDR1 SGDLS and CDR2 YYNGEE. Trimming cost V 0 bases and J 1 base, with 4 bases left between them. The CDR3 loop spans 14 amino acids. The CDR3 DNA reads TGTGCCAGCAGCGTAGGCGGGAACACCGGGGAGCTGTTTTTT. Protein: CASSVGGNTGELFF.

This chain links TRBV27 with TRBJ1-5, with a possible D match to TRBD1 (5 bases). Trimming removed 3 bases from V and 7 bases from J, with 22 bases in between. The CDR3 sequence is 17 residues long. Germline V CDR1 and CDR2: MNHEY, SMNVEV (reference sequence). CDR3 residues: CASSFDPPGRADQPQHF. DNA of the CDR3: TGTGCCAGCAGTTTTGATCCCCCCGGCAGGGCGGACCAGCCCCAGCATTTT.

V usage is TRBV28 and J usage is TRBJ2-5; weak D call: TRBD1 (6 bases). The CDR3 runs to 16 residues. Per the germline V gene, CDR1 is MDHEN and CDR2 is SYDVKM. With 4 bases removed from V and 0 bases from J, the gap between germline ends came to 15 bases. The CDR3 reads CASSSRPTGYQETQYF. In DNA form, the CDR3 reads TGTGCCAGCAGTTCCAGGCCAACAGGGTACCAAGAGACCCAGTACTTC. Supplemented by reference TRBV28 and TRBJ2-5, the full variable domain reads DVKVTQSSRYLVKRTGEKVFLECVQDMDHENMFWYRQDPGLGLRLIYFSYDVKMKEKGDIPEGYSVSREKKERFSLILESASTNQTSMYLCASSSRPTGYQETQYFGPGTRLLVL.

The J gene is TRBJ1-1, the V gene TRBV15, with D maybe TRBD1 (5 bases). The CDR3 contains 15 residues. CDR1 is LNHNV, CDR2 YYDKDF, per germline (reference sequence). Trimming stripped 1 base from V and 8 bases from J, with 17 bases between. The CDR3 is CATSRAQGCGGEAFF. The CDR3 DNA reads as TGTGCCACCAGCAGAGCCCAGGGCTGCGGTGGGGAAGCTTTCTTT.

This sequence joins TRBV25-1 and TRBJ2-5; a weak D match, TRBD2 (6 bases). This CDR3 region has 18 residues. Trimming removed 0 bases at V and 4 bases at J, with 21 bases between. Germline assignment: CDR1 MGHDK and CDR2 SYGVNS. The CDR3 nucleotides read TGTGCCAGCAGTGAATATCATATAAGTTCGGGAGTGGGAGAGACCCAGTACTTC. As protein: CASSEYHISSGVGETQYF.

V usage is TRBV5-4 and J usage is TRBJ2-1; TRBD2 matches at 9 bases. The ends lost 4 bases at V and 7 bases at J; junction bases unmatched: 21. CDR1 is SGHNT, CDR2 YYREEE, per germline (reference sequence). The CDR3 extends over 19 amino acids. The CDR3 reads CASSQVNRLLAGNRNEQFF. In nucleotides, the CDR3 is TGTGCCAGCAGCCAAGTAAATCGGCTGCTAGCGGGAAATCGGAATGAGCAGTTCTTC.

The chain recombines TRBV5-6 with TRBJ2-7; TRBD2 agrees at 11 bases. This CDR3 region has 15 residues. CDR1 is SGHDT and CDR2 is YYEEEE in the germline V gene. The V segment lost 4 bases and the J segment 2 bases; nucleotides outside the gene matches: 5. CDR3 residues: CASSVGLADTYEQYF. The CDR3 region has the DNA TGTGCCAGCAGCGTGGGACTAGCGGACACCTACGAGCAGTACTTC.

This chain connects TRBV10-2 to TRBJ2-2, with 8 bases that match TRBD2. CDR1 WSHSY and CDR2 SAAADI come from the germline V gene. CDR3 length: 18 residues. Germline trimming cut 4 bases from V and 4 bases from J; bases unmatched to any gene: 14. This CDR3 is CASSGGERLALSTGELFF. CDR3 in DNA: TGCGCCAGCAGTGGGGGGGAGAGACTAGCGCTTTCCACCGGGGAGCTGTTTTTT.

The V and J genes are TRBV5-6 and TRBJ2-1; tentative D call: TRBD2 (6 bases). The CDR3 is 15 amino acids. Trimming left V 6 bases short and J 8 bases short, with 21 bases between. The germline V gene encodes CDR1 SGHDT and CDR2 YYEEEE. CDR3 in DNA: TGTGCCAGCACCCTCGGGGGTAGGGAGTTCGATGAGCAGTTCTTC. Protein sequence: CASTLGGREFDEQFF.

The V and J genes are TRBV28 and TRBJ1-5; 7 nucleotides align to TRBD1. The germline gives CDR1 MDHEN, CDR2 SYDVKM. With 3 bases clipped from V and 1 base from J, the junction kept 3 bases outside the gene matches. The CDR3 consists of 15 residues. CDR3 in DNA: TGTGCCAGCAGTTTCAGGGGACAGAGCAATCAGCCCCAGCATTTT. It codes for CASSFRGQSNQPQHF. The full variable domain, rest sourced from reference TRBV28 and TRBJ1-5, is DVKVTQSSRYLVKRTGEKVFLECVQDMDHENMFWYRQDPGLGLRLIYFSYDVKMKEKGDIPEGYSVSREKKERFSLILESASTNQTSMYLCASSFRGQSNQPQHFGDGTRLSIL.

The rearrangement joins TRBV12-5 to TRBJ1-1; TRBD1 aligns across 7 bases. Germline assignment: CDR1 LGHNT and CDR2 FRNRAP. V lost 1 base, J lost 10 bases, and 12 bases stayed unmatched. The CDR3 runs to 15 residues. The CDR3 DNA is TGTGCTAGTGGTTTGGAGAAGGGGGCGCGTTCCCCAGCTTTCTTT. Translated: CASGLEKGARSPAFF. Filled out from reference TRBV12-5 and TRBJ1-1, the complete variable domain reads DARVTQTPRHKVTEMGQEVTMRCQPILGHNTVFWYRQTMMQGLELLAYFRNRAPLDDSGMPKDRFSAEMPDATLATLKIQPSEPRDSAVYFCASGLEKGARSPAFFGQGTRLTVV.